This is a list of T cell receptor beta chains from one sample in a study of T cell changes during pregnancy in multiple sclerosis. Here immunoSEQ multiplex PCR was the method, and the copy in TCRdb shows in-frame clones only, minus some. The sample lists some 87,000 clones, approximately 94% seen once, with approximately 0.2% in the top ten. The material sequenced was CD4+ T cells from peripheral blood mononuclear cells, taken before pregnancy. The receptors derive from a female donor with multiple sclerosis, enrolled in a pregnancy study. Both conserved end residues are part of each CDR3. The D gene is left open where the match is weak.

v_call	d_call	j_call	cdr3_aa	cdr3_nt
TRBV5-6	-	TRBJ1-1	CASFGGANTEAFF	TGTGCCAGCTTCGGGGGGGCGAACACTGAAGCTTTCTTT
TRBV28	TRBD1	TRBJ2-7	CASSLAGTGGYEQYF	TGTGCCAGCAGTTTAGCCGGGACAGGGGGCTACGAGCAGTACTTC
TRBV19	-	TRBJ1-1	CASKRSRDTEAFF	TGTGCCAGTAAGCGGAGTCGGGACACTGAAGCTTTCTTT
TRBV5-6	-	TRBJ2-7	CASSFGMPGTYEQYF	TGTGCCAGCAGCTTCGGGATGCCGGGAACCTACGAGCAGTACTTC
TRBV7-9	TRBD2	TRBJ2-1	CASSPPGTSGGLLVNEQFF	TGTGCCAGCAGCCCCCCCGGGACTAGCGGGGGGTTACTAGTTAATGAGCAGTTCTTC
TRBV5-1	TRBD1	TRBJ1-6	CASSSSRTGVNSPLHF	TGCGCCAGCAGCTCTTCTAGGACAGGGGTTAATTCACCCCTCCACTTT
TRBV7-9	-	TRBJ1-2	CASSPWTEPKTDYGYTF	TGTGCCAGCAGCCCTTGGACAGAACCGAAAACGGACTATGGCTACACCTTC
TRBV10-2	TRBD1	TRBJ1-1	CASSLGQGAMRTEAFF	TGCGCCAGCAGCCTTGGACAGGGGGCAATGAGGACTGAAGCTTTCTTT
TRBV30	-	TRBJ1-3	CAWSPVWAVSGNTIYF	TGTGCCTGGAGCCCCGTCTGGGCAGTCTCTGGAAACACCATATATTTT
TRBV29-1	TRBD1	TRBJ2-7	CSVGQGTSDEQYF	TGCAGCGTGGGACAGGGGACCTCCGACGAGCAGTACTTC
TRBV6-5	-	TRBJ2-1	CASRRSYNEQFF	TGTGCCAGCCGGAGATCCTACAATGAGCAGTTCTTC
TRBV28	TRBD2	TRBJ2-3	CASSGTSGLAGLITDTQYF	TGTGCCAGCAGTGGGACCTCAGGACTAGCGGGACTCATCACAGATACGCAGTATTTT
TRBV30	-	TRBJ2-1	CAWRGNRGKAGGPYNEQFF	TGTGCCTGGAGGGGGAACAGGGGGAAGGCGGGAGGGCCCTACAATGAGCAGTTCTTC
TRBV6-5	-	TRBJ1-1	CASSQGQRLAEAFF	TGTGCCAGCAGTCAGGGGCAACGGCTCGCTGAAGCTTTCTTT
TRBV30	-	TRBJ2-7	CAWTRSGNSYEQYF	TGTGCCTGGACTCGGTCAGGGAACTCCTACGAGCAGTACTTC
TRBV5-1	TRBD2	TRBJ2-2	CASSLGLAIGELFF	TGCGCCAGCAGCCTCGGACTAGCGATCGGGGAGCTGTTTTTT
TRBV5-4	-	TRBJ1-1	CASSLGGWNTEAFF	TGTGCCAGCAGCTTGGGGGGCTGGAACACTGAAGCTTTCTTT